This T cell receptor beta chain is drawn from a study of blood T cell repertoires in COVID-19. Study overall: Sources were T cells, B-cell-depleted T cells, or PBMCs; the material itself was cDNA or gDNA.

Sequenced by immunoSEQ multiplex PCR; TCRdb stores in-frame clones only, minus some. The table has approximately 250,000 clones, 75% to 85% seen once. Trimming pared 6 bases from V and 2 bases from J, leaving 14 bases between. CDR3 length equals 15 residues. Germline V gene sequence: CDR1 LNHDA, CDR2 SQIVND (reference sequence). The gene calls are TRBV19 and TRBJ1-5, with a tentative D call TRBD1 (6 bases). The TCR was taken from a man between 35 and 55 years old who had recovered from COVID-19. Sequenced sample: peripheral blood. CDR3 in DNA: TGTGCCAGTAGGACCACAGGGCGGGGCAATCAGCCCCAGCATTTT. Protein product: CASRTTGRGNQPQHF.